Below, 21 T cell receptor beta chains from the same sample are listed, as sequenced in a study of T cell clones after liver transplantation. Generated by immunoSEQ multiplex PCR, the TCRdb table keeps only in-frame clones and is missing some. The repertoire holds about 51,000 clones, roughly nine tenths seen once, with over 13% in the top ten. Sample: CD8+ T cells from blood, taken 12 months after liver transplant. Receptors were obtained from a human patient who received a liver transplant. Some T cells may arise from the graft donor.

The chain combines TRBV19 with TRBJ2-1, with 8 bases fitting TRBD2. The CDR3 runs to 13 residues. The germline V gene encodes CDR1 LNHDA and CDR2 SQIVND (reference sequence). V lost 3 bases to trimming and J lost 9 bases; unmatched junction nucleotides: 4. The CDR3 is CASSIYGRAEQFF. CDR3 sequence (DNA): TGTGCCAGTAGTATCTACGGGAGGGCTGAGCAGTTCTTC.

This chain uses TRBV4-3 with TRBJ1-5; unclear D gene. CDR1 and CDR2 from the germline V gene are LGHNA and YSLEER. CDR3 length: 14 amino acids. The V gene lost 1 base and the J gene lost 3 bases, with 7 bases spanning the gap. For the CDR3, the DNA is TGCGCCAGCAGCCAAGGCCTGGTCAATCAGCCCCAGCATTTT. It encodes CASSQGLVNQPQHF.

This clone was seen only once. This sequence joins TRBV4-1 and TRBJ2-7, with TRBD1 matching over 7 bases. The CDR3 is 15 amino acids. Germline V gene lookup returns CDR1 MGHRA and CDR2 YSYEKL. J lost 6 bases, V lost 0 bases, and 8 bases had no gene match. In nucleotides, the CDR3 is TGCGCCAGCAGCCAAGAAGACAGGGAAACTAGCGAGCAGTACTTC. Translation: CASSQEDRETSEQYF.

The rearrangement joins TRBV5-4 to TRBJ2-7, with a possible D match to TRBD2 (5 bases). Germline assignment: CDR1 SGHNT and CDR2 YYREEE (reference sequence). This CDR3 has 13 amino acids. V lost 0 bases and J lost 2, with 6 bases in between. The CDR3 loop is CASSLGLTYEQYF. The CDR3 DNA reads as TGTGCCAGCAGCTTGGGACTAACCTACGAGCAGTACTTC.

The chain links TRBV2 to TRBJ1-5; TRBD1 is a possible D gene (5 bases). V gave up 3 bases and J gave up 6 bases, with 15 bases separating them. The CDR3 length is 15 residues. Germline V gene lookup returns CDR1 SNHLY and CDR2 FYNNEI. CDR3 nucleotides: TGTGCCAGCAGTGAGTTGGCAGGGAATCGTCAGCCCCAGCATTTT. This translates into CASSELAGNRQPQHF. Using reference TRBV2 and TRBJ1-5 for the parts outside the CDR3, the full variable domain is EPEVTQTPSHQVTQMGQEVILRCVPISNHLYFYWYRQILGQKVEFLVSFYNNEISEKSEIFDDQFSVERPDGSNFTLKIRSTKLEDSAMYFCASSELAGNRQPQHFGDGTRLSIL.

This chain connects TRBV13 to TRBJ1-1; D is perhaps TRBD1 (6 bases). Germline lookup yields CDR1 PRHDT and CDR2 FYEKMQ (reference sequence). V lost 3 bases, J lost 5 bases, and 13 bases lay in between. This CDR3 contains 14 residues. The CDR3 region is CASSFQGRGTEAFF. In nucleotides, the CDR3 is TGTGCCAGCAGCTTCCAGGGGCGTGGGACTGAAGCTTTCTTT.

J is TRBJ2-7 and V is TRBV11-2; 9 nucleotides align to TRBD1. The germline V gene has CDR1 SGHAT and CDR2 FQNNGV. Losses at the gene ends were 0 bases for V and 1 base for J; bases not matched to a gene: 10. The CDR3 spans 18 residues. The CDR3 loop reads CASSLDLDRGVGSYEQYF. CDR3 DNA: TGTGCCAGCAGCTTAGATTTGGACAGGGGCGTTGGTTCCTACGAGCAGTACTTC. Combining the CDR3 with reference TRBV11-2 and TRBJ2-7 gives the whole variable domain EAGVAQSPRYKIIEKRQSVAFWCNPISGHATLYWYQQILGQGPKLLIQFQNNGVVDDSQLPKDRFSAERLKGVDSTLKIQPAKLEDSAVYLCASSLDLDRGVGSYEQYFGPGTRLTVT.

Here the CDR3 DNA reads TGTGCCAGCAGTGAAGCAATAGGGATGATAACTGAAGCTTTCTTT. It is translated as CASSEAIGMITEAFF. The rearrangement links TRBV2 to TRBJ1-1; D remains unclear. Germline lookup yields CDR1 SNHLY and CDR2 FYNNEI. Trimming removed 0 bases at V and 5 bases at J, with 13 bases between. The CDR3 consists of 15 residues.

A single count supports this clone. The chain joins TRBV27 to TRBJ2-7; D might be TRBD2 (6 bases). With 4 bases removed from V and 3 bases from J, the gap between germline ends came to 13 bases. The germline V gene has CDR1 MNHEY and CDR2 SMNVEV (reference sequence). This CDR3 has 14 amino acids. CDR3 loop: CASSWSMEGYEQYF. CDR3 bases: TGTGCCAGCAGTTGGTCGATGGAGGGCTACGAGCAGTACTTC.

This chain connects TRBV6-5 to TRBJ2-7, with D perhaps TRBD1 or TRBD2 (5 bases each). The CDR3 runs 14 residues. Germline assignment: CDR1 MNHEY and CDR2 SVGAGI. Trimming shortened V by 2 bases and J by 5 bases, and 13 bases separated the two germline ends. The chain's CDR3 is CASSYGGQINEQYF. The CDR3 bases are TGTGCCAGCAGTTACGGGGGTCAGATCAACGAGCAGTACTTC.

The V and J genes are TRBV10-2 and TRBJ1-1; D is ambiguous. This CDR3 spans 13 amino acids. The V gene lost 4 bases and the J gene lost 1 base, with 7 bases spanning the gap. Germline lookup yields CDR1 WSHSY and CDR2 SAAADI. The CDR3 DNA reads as TGCGCCAGCAGTGGCGGCAAGAACACTGAAGCTTTCTTT. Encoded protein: CASSGGKNTEAFF.

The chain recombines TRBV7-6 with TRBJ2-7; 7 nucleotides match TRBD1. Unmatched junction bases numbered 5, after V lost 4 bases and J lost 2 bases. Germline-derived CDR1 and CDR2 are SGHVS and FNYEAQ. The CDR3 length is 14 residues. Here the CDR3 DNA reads TGTGCCAGCAGCTACCGGGACAGCACCTACGAGCAGTACTTC. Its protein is CASSYRDSTYEQYF.

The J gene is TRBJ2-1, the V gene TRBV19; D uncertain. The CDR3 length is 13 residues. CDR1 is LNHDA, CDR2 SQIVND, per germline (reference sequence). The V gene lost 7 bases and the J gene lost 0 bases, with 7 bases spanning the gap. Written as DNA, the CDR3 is TGTGCCAGTAAAAGTAGCTCCTACAATGAGCAGTTCTTC. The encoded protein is CASKSSSYNEQFF. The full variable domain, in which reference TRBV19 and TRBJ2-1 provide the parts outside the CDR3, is DGGITQSPKYLFRKEGQNVTLSCEQNLNHDAMYWYRQDPGQGLRLIYYSQIVNDFQKGDIAEGYSVSREKKESFPLTVTSAQKNPTAFYLCASKSSSYNEQFFGPGTRLTVL.

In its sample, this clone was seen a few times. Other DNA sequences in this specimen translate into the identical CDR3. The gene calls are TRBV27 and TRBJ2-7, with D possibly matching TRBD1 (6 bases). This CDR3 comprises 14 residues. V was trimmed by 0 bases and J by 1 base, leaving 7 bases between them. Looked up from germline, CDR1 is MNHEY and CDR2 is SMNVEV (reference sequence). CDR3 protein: CASSLSGASYEQYF. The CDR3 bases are TGTGCCAGCAGTTTATCGGGGGCGTCCTACGAGCAGTACTTC.

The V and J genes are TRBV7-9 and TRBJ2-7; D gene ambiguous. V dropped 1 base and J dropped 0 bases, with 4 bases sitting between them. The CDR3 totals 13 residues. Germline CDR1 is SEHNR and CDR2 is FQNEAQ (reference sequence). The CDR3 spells CASSLEVSYEQYF. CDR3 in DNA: TGTGCCAGCAGCTTAGAGGTCTCCTACGAGCAGTACTTC.

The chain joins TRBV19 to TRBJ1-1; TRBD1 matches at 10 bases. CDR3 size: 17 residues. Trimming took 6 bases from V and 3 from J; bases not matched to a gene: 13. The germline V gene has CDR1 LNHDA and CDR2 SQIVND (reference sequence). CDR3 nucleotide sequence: TGTGCCAGTAGAGCTAGACAGGGGGCCCGCGCGTACACTGAAGCTTTCTTT. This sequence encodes CASRARQGARAYTEAFF.

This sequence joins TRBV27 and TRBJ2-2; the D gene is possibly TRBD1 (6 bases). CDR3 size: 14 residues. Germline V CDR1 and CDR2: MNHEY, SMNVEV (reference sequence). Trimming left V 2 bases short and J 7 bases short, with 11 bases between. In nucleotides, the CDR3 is TGTGCCAGCAGTTTAGGGACAAGGGGCGGGGAGCTGTTTTTT. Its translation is CASSLGTRGGELFF.

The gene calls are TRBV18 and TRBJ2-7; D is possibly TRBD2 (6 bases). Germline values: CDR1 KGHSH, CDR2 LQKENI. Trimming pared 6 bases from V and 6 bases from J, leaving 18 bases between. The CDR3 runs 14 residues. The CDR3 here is CASSPAGRGLEQYF. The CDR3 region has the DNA TGTGCCAGCTCTCCTGCGGGGCGGGGCCTCGAGCAGTACTTC.

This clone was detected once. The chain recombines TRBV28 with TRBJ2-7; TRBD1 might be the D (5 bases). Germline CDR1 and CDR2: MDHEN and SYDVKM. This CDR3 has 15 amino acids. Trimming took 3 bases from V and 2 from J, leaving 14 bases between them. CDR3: CASSFSQGLTYEQYF. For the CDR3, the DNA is TGTGCCAGCAGTTTTTCCCAGGGTTTAACCTACGAGCAGTACTTC.

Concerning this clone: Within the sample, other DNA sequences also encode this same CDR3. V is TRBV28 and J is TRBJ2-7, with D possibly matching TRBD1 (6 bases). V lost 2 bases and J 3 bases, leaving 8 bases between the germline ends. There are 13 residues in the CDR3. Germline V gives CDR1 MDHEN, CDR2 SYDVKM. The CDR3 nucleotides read TGTGCCAGCAGTTTACAGGGGAGCTACGAGCAGTACTTC. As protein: CASSLQGSYEQYF.

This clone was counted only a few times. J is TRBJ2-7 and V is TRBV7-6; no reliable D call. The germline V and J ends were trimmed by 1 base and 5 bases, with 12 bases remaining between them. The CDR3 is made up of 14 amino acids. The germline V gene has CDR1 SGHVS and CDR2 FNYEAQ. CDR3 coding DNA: TGTGCCAGCAGCTTAGAAGTGGGCTCGGACGAGCAGTACTTC. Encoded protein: CASSLEVGSDEQYF.